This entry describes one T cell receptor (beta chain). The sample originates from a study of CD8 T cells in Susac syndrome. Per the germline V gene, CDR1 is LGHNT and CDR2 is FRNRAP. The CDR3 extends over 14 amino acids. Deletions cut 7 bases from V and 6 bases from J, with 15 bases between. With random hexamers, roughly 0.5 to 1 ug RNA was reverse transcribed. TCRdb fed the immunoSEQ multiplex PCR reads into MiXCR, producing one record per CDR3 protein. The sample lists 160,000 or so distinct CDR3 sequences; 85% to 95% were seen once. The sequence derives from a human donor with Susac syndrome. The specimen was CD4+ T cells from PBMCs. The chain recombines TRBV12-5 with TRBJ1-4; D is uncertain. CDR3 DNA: TGTGCTAGTGCACCCGACGGGAGGGATGAAAAACTGTTTTTT. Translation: CASAPDGRDEKLFF. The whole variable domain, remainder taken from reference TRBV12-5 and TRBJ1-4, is DARVTQTPRHKVTEMGQEVTMRCQPILGHNTVFWYRQTMMQGLELLAYFRNRAPLDDSGMPKDRFSAEMPDATLATLKIQPSEPRDSAVYFCASAPDGRDEKLFFGSGTQLSVL.